Listed below are T cell receptor beta chains from one sample, sequenced in a study of cytomegalovirus exposure and HLA in healthy donors. Clones were sequenced by immunoSEQ multiplex PCR, and TCRdb holds only the in-frame ones, with some missing. The sample yields 100,000 to 150,000 clones, roughly nine tenths seen once. Sequencing used PBMCs. Every receptor here comes from a young man in good health and CMV-seronegative. Each CDR3 is given without its conserved first and last residue.

cdr3_length: 13
j_call: TRBJ2-3
v_call: TRBV7-8
cdr3_aa: ASSTNRGPTDTQY

cdr3_length: 12
j_call: TRBJ1-6
v_call: TRBV5-4
cdr3_aa: ASSVDSYNSPLH

cdr3_length: 13
j_call: TRBJ1-6
v_call: TRBV27
cdr3_aa: ASSSEQGRDSPLH

cdr3_length: 17
j_call: TRBJ2-5
v_call: TRBV7-6
cdr3_aa: ASSLEAPGLAGVQETQY

cdr3_length: 13
j_call: TRBJ2-7
v_call: TRBV6-7
cdr3_aa: ASSKGTGDNYEQY

cdr3_length: 14
j_call: TRBJ1-1
v_call: TRBV6-1
cdr3_aa: ASSEGTVLRGTEAF

cdr3_length: 10
j_call: TRBJ2-5
v_call: TRBV29-1
cdr3_aa: SVWDNQETQY

cdr3_length: 13
j_call: TRBJ2-1
v_call: TRBV27
cdr3_aa: ASSFLAGKNNEQF

cdr3_length: 13
j_call: TRBJ1-1
v_call: TRBV6-5
cdr3_aa: ASTWAEGPNTEAF

cdr3_length: 12
j_call: TRBJ2-1
v_call: TRBV11-3
cdr3_aa: ASSLGTGAGEQF

cdr3_length: 12
j_call: TRBJ1-1
v_call: TRBV10-3
cdr3_aa: AISESEMNTEAF

cdr3_length: 14
j_call: TRBJ2-7
v_call: TRBV18
cdr3_aa: ASSPGTDTIPYEQY

cdr3_length: 15
j_call: TRBJ2-4
v_call: TRBV10-1
cdr3_aa: ASSESAPGLAKNIQY

cdr3_length: 14
j_call: TRBJ2-3
v_call: TRBV6-5
cdr3_aa: ASSYSYGGGTDTQY

cdr3_length: 15
j_call: TRBJ2-2
v_call: TRBV5-1
cdr3_aa: ASSLVPQGSNTGELF

cdr3_length: 11
j_call: TRBJ2-3
v_call: TRBV6-1
cdr3_aa: ASKAAGTDTQY

cdr3_length: 11
j_call: TRBJ1-5
v_call: TRBV10-1
cdr3_aa: ASSEDPGQPQH

cdr3_length: 12
j_call: TRBJ1-5
v_call: TRBV2
cdr3_aa: ASKGDYSNQPQH

cdr3_length: 15
j_call: TRBJ1-4
v_call: TRBV4-1
cdr3_aa: ASSLPGQGTTNEKLF

cdr3_length: 12
j_call: TRBJ2-7
v_call: TRBV7-2
cdr3_aa: ASSSRQAAYEQY

cdr3_length: 12
j_call: TRBJ2-7
v_call: TRBV2
cdr3_aa: ASRRTLLSYEQY

cdr3_length: 9
j_call: TRBJ2-7
v_call: TRBV20-1
cdr3_aa: SAPRVEKQY

cdr3_length: 11
j_call: TRBJ2-4
v_call: TRBV27
cdr3_aa: ASSIGRGDIQY

cdr3_length: 15
j_call: TRBJ2-1
v_call: TRBV4-1
cdr3_aa: ASSQDPQGALYNEQF

cdr3_length: 12
j_call: TRBJ2-5
v_call: TRBV5-6
cdr3_aa: ASSLGQAQETQY

cdr3_length: 12
j_call: TRBJ1-5
v_call: TRBV2
cdr3_aa: ASTRRDGNQPQH

cdr3_length: 10
j_call: TRBJ1-2
v_call: TRBV5-1
cdr3_aa: ASSLTTHGYT

cdr3_length: 13
j_call: TRBJ1-1
v_call: TRBV19
cdr3_aa: ASSIDTGFDTEAF

cdr3_length: 10
j_call: TRBJ2-5
v_call: TRBV29-1
cdr3_aa: SAGNGVETQY

cdr3_length: 12
j_call: TRBJ2-7
v_call: TRBV27
cdr3_aa: ASSTGGSSYEQY

cdr3_length: 11
j_call: TRBJ2-7
v_call: TRBV7-2
cdr3_aa: ASSRDRAYEQY

cdr3_length: 12
j_call: TRBJ2-5
v_call: TRBV6-5
cdr3_aa: ASSSLTGRETQY

cdr3_length: 12
j_call: TRBJ1-4
v_call: TRBV27
cdr3_aa: ASSSPGTNEKLF

cdr3_length: 13
j_call: TRBJ1-5
v_call: TRBV7-2
cdr3_aa: ASSLDRGRNQPQH

cdr3_length: 9
j_call: TRBJ1-4
v_call: TRBV27
cdr3_aa: ASTAGGKLF

cdr3_length: 15
j_call: TRBJ2-4
v_call: TRBV5-1
cdr3_aa: ASSLDGLTSGGNIQY

cdr3_length: 13
j_call: TRBJ1-3
v_call: TRBV7-6
cdr3_aa: ASSFAGTAGNTIY

cdr3_length: 12
j_call: TRBJ2-5
v_call: TRBV11-2
cdr3_aa: ASSLGGGAETQY

cdr3_length: 14
j_call: TRBJ1-3
v_call: TRBV5-1
cdr3_aa: ASSYDGEVSGNTIY

cdr3_length: 12
j_call: TRBJ2-7
v_call: TRBV28
cdr3_aa: ASRGQGGSYEQY

cdr3_length: 11
j_call: TRBJ2-5
v_call: TRBV7-9
cdr3_aa: ASSSTGGETQY

cdr3_length: 13
j_call: TRBJ1-3
v_call: TRBV5-4
cdr3_aa: ASSLASQGGNTIY

cdr3_length: 11
j_call: TRBJ1-1
v_call: TRBV6-6
cdr3_aa: ASSYTQGSEAF

cdr3_length: 12
j_call: TRBJ2-7
v_call: TRBV5-1
cdr3_aa: ASSLRTDYYEQY

cdr3_length: 15
j_call: TRBJ2-2
v_call: TRBV28
cdr3_aa: ASSPLLAGGPGGELF